Presented here are 19 T cell receptor beta chains from one specimen sequenced in a study of T cell changes during pregnancy in multiple sclerosis. Only in-frame clones appear in the TCRdb table, and some are missing; sequencing was by immunoSEQ multiplex PCR. In the table there are 65,000 to 95,000 clones, more than 85% of which are singletons. The sequencing here drew on peripheral blood, taken after pregnancy. These receptors were taken from a female donor in good health, enrolled as a control in a pregnancy study.

This clone was found once. V is TRBV7-9 and J is TRBJ2-7, with 8 bases matching TRBD2. J gave up 2 bases and V 5 bases, and 8 bases lay outside the gene matches. This CDR3 is built from 15 residues. Germline V gene sequence: CDR1 SEHNR, CDR2 FQNEAQ (reference sequence). CDR3 sequence (DNA): TGTGCCAGCAGCGCCATAGCGGGGAGAGCCTACGAGCAGTACTTC. Its translation: CASSAIAGRAYEQYF.

The gene calls are TRBV5-4 and TRBJ2-3; D might be TRBD1 (5 bases). CDR3 size: 14 residues. Germline loops: CDR1 SGHNT, CDR2 YYREEE (reference sequence). V shed 1 base and J shed 5 bases, with 11 bases lying between them. The CDR3 loop reads CASSLYPQGDTQYF. In nucleotides, the CDR3 is TGTGCCAGCAGCTTGTACCCCCAGGGAGATACGCAGTATTTT. The complete variable domain, with remaining parts taken from reference TRBV5-4 and TRBJ2-3, reads ETGVTQSPTHLIKTRGQQVTLRCSSQSGHNTVSWYQQALGQGPQFIFQYYREEENGRGNFPPRFSGLQFPNYSSELNVNALELDDSALYLCASSLYPQGDTQYFGPGTRLTVL.

J is TRBJ1-2 and V is TRBV6-5; a possible D gene is TRBD1 (5 bases). CDR3 length equals 14 residues. Trimming removed 0 bases from V and 2 bases from J, with 7 bases in between. Germline CDR1 is MNHEY and CDR2 is SVGAGI. The CDR3 coding sequence is TGTGCCAGCAGTTACTCGCGGGGGAACTATGGCTACACCTTC. Protein: CASSYSRGNYGYTF.

V is TRBV27 and J is TRBJ1-5; the D gene is possibly TRBD1 (6 bases). In germline, CDR1 is MNHEY, CDR2 SMNVEV (reference sequence). The CDR3 is made up of 14 amino acids. V lost 4 bases and J 3 bases, leaving 10 bases between the germline ends. CDR3 sequence (DNA): TGTGCCAGCAGTTCCGGACAGTTCAATCAGCCCCAGCATTTT. This gives the protein CASSSGQFNQPQHF.

The chain carries TRBV7-2 and TRBJ1-5, with 7 bases identical to TRBD1. The CDR3 runs 14 residues. Germline V gives CDR1 SGHTA, CDR2 FQGNSA. The V gene end was trimmed by 4 bases and the J gene end by 4 bases; junction bases not matched to a gene: 4. In DNA form, the CDR3 reads TGTGCCAGCAGCTGGGGACAGACTAATCAGCCCCAGCATTTT. Translating gives CASSWGQTNQPQHF.

The chain carries TRBV5-1 and TRBJ2-7; 10 nucleotides match TRBD1. The CDR3 consists of 14 residues. V was pared by 3 bases and J by 1 base, with 1 base of the junction left unmatched. Germline V gene sequence: CDR1 SGHRS, CDR2 YFSETQ. The CDR3 coding sequence is TGCGCCAGCAGCTCGGGACAGGGGTCCTACGAGCAGTACTTC. Translation gives CASSSGQGSYEQYF.

This sequence joins TRBV28 and TRBJ2-3; D possibly corresponds to TRBD1 (5 bases). V lost 11 bases and J lost 5, with 20 bases in between. In germline, CDR1 is MDHEN, CDR2 SYDVKM. The CDR3 has 14 amino acids. CDR3 in amino acids: CAALGARVEDTQYF. In nucleotides, the CDR3 is TGTGCCGCTCTTGGGGCCAGGGTTGAAGATACGCAGTATTTT. Together with reference TRBV28 and TRBJ2-3, the CDR3 gives the full variable domain: DVKVTQSSRYLVKRTGEKVFLECVQDMDHENMFWYRQDPGLGLRLIYFSYDVKMKEKGDIPEGYSVSREKKERFSLILESASTNQTSMYLCAALGARVEDTQYFGPGTRLTVL.

The CDR3 DNA reads TGTGCCAGCAGTTCGGTTCGGCAGGACAATCAGCCCCAGCATTTT. This codes for CASSSVRQDNQPQHF. The V call is TRBV28, the J call TRBJ1-5; D uncertain. Trimming took off 4 bases at V and 3 bases at J, with 13 bases between the two ends. The CDR3 covers 15 residues. The germline CDR1 and CDR2 sequences are MDHEN and SYDVKM.

The chain is built from TRBV6-6 and TRBJ1-6; no clear D gene. The CDR3 sequence is 15 residues long. V was clipped by 6 bases and J by 10 bases, with 19 bases between them. Germline lookup yields CDR1 MNHNY and CDR2 SVGAGI (reference sequence). The CDR3 sequence: CASSPSEGVGSPLHF. CDR3 bases: TGTGCCAGCAGCCCGAGCGAGGGAGTAGGATCACCCCTCCACTTT.

This clone was seen a single time. The rearrangement uses TRBV13 and TRBJ2-7; D gene unclear. The CDR3 covers 17 residues. Germline CDR1 reads PRHDT; CDR2 reads FYEKMQ (reference sequence). The V and J ends lost 1 base and 0 bases respectively, with 16 bases between them. The CDR3 DNA reads TGTGCCAGCAGCTTAGCCCGTGGTTTGAGGAGCTCCTACGAGCAGTACTTC. It specifies CASSLARGLRSSYEQYF.

This chain uses TRBV7-2 with TRBJ2-1, with D uncertain. CDR3 length equals 12 residues. Between the trimmed V and J ends, which lost 5 bases and 8 bases, there was a span of 10 bases. CDR1 SGHTA and CDR2 FQGNSA come from the germline V gene. CDR3 nucleotides: TGTGCCAGCAGCCGAAACTGGTATGAGCAGTTCTTC. Amino acids: CASSRNWYEQFF.

The genes are TRBV7-9 and TRBJ2-5, with D unresolved. The CDR3 is 15 residues long. Between the trimmed V and J ends, which lost 5 bases and 7 bases, there was a span of 20 bases. Looked up from germline, CDR1 is SEHNR and CDR2 is FQNEAQ (reference sequence). CDR3 coding DNA: TGTGCCAGCAGCCCCGCCTTGACAAACCCCAGGACCCAGTACTTC. It is translated as CASSPALTNPRTQYF. Filled out from reference TRBV7-9 and TRBJ2-5, the complete variable domain reads DTGVSQNPRHKITKRGQNVTFRCDPISEHNRLYWYRQTLGQGPEFLTYFQNEAQLEKSRLLSDRFSAERPKGSFSTLEIQRTEQGDSAMYLCASSPALTNPRTQYFGPGTRLLVL.

The V and J genes are TRBV5-5 and TRBJ1-6; 8 bases match TRBD1. Germline values: CDR1 SGHKS, CDR2 YYEKEE (reference sequence). V dropped 4 bases and J dropped 7; count of bases not matched to a gene: 4. The CDR3 totals 14 residues. In DNA, the CDR3 is TGTGCCAGCAGCACTGACAGGGGCAATTCACCCCTCCACTTT. Protein product: CASSTDRGNSPLHF.

In DNA form, the CDR3 reads TGTGCCAGCAGCGTAGCGGGACTGAACACCGGGGAGCTGTTTTTT. Translation: CASSVAGLNTGELFF. The chain carries TRBV9 and TRBJ2-2; maybe TRBD2 (6 bases). This CDR3 contains 15 residues. The germline CDR1 and CDR2 sequences are SGDLS and YYNGEE. Deletions cut 0 bases from V and 1 base from J, with 7 bases between.

The chain couples TRBV5-1 to TRBJ2-3; D ambiguous. Germline V gene data show CDR1 as SGHRS and CDR2 as YFSETQ. The CDR3 is 15 residues long. The V end was cut by 0 bases, the J end by 0 bases, with 8 bases between. CDR3 DNA sequence: TGCGCCAGCAGCTTGGCCAGCGCTAGCACAGATACGCAGTATTTT. It is translated as CASSLASASTDTQYF.

This chain joins TRBV6-5 and TRBJ1-1; no firm D call. Looked up from germline, CDR1 is MNHEY and CDR2 is SVGAGI. V lost 5 bases to trimming and J lost 4 bases, with 11 bases between them. The CDR3 sequence is 13 residues long. CDR3 sequence (DNA): TGTGCCAGCAGTGGATCTCGAGGCACTGAAGCTTTCTTT. It yields the protein CASSGSRGTEAFF.

This rearrangement joins TRBV7-9 to TRBJ2-1; 8 nucleotides align to TRBD2. This CDR3 region has 16 residues. The V and J ends lost 8 bases and 8 bases, in that order; junction bases with no gene match: 17. The germline V gene encodes CDR1 SEHNR and CDR2 FQNEAQ (reference sequence). In nucleotides, the CDR3 is TGTGCCAGCCGCGTCTCCTCGGGACTAGTATCATATGAGCAGTTCTTC. Its protein is CASRVSSGLVSYEQFF.

The chain recombines TRBV2 with TRBJ2-2; possibly TRBD2 for D (6 bases). Germline V gives CDR1 SNHLY, CDR2 FYNNEI. The CDR3 totals 16 residues. V was clipped by 3 bases and J by 0 bases, with 11 bases between them. DNA of the CDR3: TGTGCCAGCAGTGACCGGGGGAGGTCGAACACCGGGGAGCTGTTTTTT. Translation: CASSDRGRSNTGELFF.

This clone was picked up one time. The chain has TRBV6-5 and TRBJ1-1; no clear D gene. This CDR3 has 13 amino acids. The ends were cut back, 7 bases at V and 1 base at J, with 10 bases in the middle. Germline V gives CDR1 MNHEY, CDR2 SVGAGI. In DNA form, the CDR3 reads TGTGCCAGCAACGCTCCAGGGAACACTGAAGCTTTCTTT. Translated, it gives CASNAPGNTEAFF.